This T cell receptor (beta chain) was retrieved from a study of T cells in Graves' hyperthyroidism and ophthalmopathy. Regarding the study as a whole: The blood repertoire included most of the expanded thyroid clonotypes above 0.001.

Amplified regions were TCR beta CDR3 sequences from RNA transcripts. The HTBI primer set drove a first-round RT-PCR of the TCR CDR3. Each CDR3 protein gets one entry after TCRdb re-called the multiplex PCR reads with MiXCR. The data show 150,000 or so distinct CDR3 sequences, roughly a fifth seen once. CDR1 SNHLY and CDR2 FYNNEI come from the germline V gene. Trimming took off 2 bases at V and 6 bases at J, with 22 bases between the two ends. CDR3 length: 18 amino acids. This clonotype was recorded at least ten times. Its antigen is currently unknown. Sequenced input: blood. This TCR derives from a woman between 50 and 59 years old with Graves' hyperthyroidism that later progressed to Graves' ophthalmopathy. The chain recombines TRBV2 with TRBJ1-4, with D maybe TRBD1 (5 bases). The CDR3 nucleotides are TGTGCCAGCAGTGAAAGGGGCAGGGTTTGGGCGATTGATGAAAAACTGTTTTTT. Its protein is CASSERGRVWAIDEKLFF.